Listed below are T cell receptor beta chains from one sample, sequenced in a study of OX40 agonist ivuxolimab in advanced cancers. The table came from immunoSEQ multiplex PCR; TCRdb's copy has only in-frame clones and leaves some out. The repertoire has around 78,000 clones, 80% to 90% of them found once; the top ten carry approximately 0.94%. The starting material was CD4+ or CD8+ T cells sorted from blood, obtained in a trial of the OX40 agonist ivuxolimab. Receptors were obtained from an adult with an advanced solid tumor such as melanoma, head and neck, liver or kidney cancer. CDR3s include the opening cysteine and the closing phenylalanine or tryptophan. A D gene is named only where the DNA matches it firmly.

V,J,D,DNA,CDR3
TRBV2,TRBJ1-2,TRBD1,TGTGCCAGCAGTGTCCACGGACAGGGGGAATATGGCTACACCTTC,CASSVHGQGEYGYTF
TRBV7-9,TRBJ2-7,TRBD2,TGTGCCAGCAGCGCCGGACTAGCGGGGGAAACGTACGAGCAGTACTTC,CASSAGLAGETYEQYF
TRBV6-6,TRBJ2-2,.,TGTGCCAGCAGTTCGGGACCCACGAACACCGGGGAGCTGTTTTTT,CASSSGPTNTGELFF
TRBV27,TRBJ2-5,.,TGTGCCAGCGGAAGACAGGCGCTCCAAGAGACCCAGTACTTC,CASGRQALQETQYF
TRBV14,TRBJ2-5,.,TGTGCCAGCAGCCACTACCAAGAGACCCAGTACTTC,CASSHYQETQYF
TRBV7-6,TRBJ2-3,.,TGTGCCAGCAGCTTACCATGGGACCACAGCACAGATACGCAGTATTTT,CASSLPWDHSTDTQYF
TRBV5-1,TRBJ2-3,TRBD2,TGCGCCAGCAGCTTGGGGGGACTAGCGGGATTAGATACGCAGTATTTT,CASSLGGLAGLDTQYF
TRBV30,TRBJ1-5,.,TGTGCCCTAAGGGCAGGGGCCCGAAATAGCAATCAGCCCCAGCATTTT,CALRAGARNSNQPQHF
TRBV7-9,TRBJ1-5,TRBD1,TGTGCCAGCAGCTTAGGGGACAGTTTTAATCAGCCCCAGCATTTT,CASSLGDSFNQPQHF
TRBV11-2,TRBJ1-1,.,TGTGCCAGCAGCTTTTCACCGAACACTGAAGCTTTCTTT,CASSFSPNTEAFF
TRBV15,TRBJ1-5,.,TGTGCCACCAGCAGAGATGAGATCTTGTCAGTGGACCAGCCCCAGCATTTT,CATSRDEILSVDQPQHF
TRBV6-5,TRBJ2-1,.,TGTGCCAGCAGTTACTCGATTGGTGTCGGAAATGAGCAGTTCTTC,CASSYSIGVGNEQFF
TRBV18,TRBJ2-7,TRBD1,TGTGCCAGCTCACTGGACAGGGACTCCTACGAGCAGTACTTC,CASSLDRDSYEQYF
TRBV5-1,TRBJ1-4,.,TGCGCCAGCAGCCCCCCGGCTGCAACTAATGAAAAACTGTTTTTT,CASSPPAATNEKLFF
TRBV7-9,TRBJ2-7,.,TGTGCCAGCAGCCCCCCTCGCGGGTCCCTCAGCGAGCAGTACTTC,CASSPPRGSLSEQYF
TRBV5-1,TRBJ2-5,.,TGCGCCAGCAGCGGCCAGGGGCGCGGGGGAGAGACCCAGTACTTC,CASSGQGRGGETQYF